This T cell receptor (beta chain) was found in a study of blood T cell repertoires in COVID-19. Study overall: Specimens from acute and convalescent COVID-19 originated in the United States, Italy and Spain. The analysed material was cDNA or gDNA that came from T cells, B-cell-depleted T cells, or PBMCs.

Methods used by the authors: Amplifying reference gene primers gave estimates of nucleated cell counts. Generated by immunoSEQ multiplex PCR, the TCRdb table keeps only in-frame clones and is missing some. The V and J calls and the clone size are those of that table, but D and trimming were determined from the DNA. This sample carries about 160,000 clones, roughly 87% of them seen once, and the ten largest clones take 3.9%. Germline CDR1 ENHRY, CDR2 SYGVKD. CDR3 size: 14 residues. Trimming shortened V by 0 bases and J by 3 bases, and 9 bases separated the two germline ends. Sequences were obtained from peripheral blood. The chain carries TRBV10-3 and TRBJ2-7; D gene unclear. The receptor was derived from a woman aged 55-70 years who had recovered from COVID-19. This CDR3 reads CAISESQNYYEQYF. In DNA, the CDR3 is TGTGCCATCAGTGAGTCTCAGAACTACTACGAGCAGTACTTC.